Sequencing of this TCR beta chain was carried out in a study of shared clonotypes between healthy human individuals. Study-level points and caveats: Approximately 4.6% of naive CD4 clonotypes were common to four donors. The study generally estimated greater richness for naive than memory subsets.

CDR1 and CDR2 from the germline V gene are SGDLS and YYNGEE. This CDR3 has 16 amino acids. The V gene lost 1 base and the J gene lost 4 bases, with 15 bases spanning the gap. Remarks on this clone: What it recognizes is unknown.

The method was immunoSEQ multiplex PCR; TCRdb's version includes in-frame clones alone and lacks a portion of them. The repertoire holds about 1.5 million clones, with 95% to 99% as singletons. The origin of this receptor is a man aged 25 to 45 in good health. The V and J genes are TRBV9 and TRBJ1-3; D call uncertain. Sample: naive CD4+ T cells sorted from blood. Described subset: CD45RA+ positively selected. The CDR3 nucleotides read TGTGCCAGCAGCGTATCCGGGGAGTTCGGGGGAAACACCATATATTTT. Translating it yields CASSVSGEFGGNTIYF.